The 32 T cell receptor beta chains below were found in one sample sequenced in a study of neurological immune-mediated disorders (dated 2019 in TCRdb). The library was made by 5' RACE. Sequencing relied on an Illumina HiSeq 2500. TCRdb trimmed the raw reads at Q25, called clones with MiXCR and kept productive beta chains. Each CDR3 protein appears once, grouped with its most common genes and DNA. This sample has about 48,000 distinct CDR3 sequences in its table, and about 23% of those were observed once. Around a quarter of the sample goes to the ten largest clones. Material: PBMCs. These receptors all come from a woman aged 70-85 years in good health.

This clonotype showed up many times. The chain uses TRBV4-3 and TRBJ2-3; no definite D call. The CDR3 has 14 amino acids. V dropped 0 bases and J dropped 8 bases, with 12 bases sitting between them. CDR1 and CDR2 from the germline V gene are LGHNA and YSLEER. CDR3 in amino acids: CASSQDVGRGTQYF. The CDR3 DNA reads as TGCGCCAGCAGCCAAGATGTGGGCCGAGGTACGCAGTATTTT.

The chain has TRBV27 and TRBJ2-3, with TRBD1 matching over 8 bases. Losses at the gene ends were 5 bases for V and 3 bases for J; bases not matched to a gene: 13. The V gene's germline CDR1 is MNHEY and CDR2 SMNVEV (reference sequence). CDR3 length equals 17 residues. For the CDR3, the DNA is TGTGCCAGCAGTATCCTCCGGGACAGGTGGGGTACAGATACGCAGTATTTT. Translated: CASSILRDRWGTDTQYF.

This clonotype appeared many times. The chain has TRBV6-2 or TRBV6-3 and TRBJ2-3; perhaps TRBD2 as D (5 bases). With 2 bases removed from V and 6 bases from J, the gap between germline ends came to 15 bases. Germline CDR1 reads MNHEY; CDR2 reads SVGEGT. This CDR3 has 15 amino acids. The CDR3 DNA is TGTGCCAGCAGTTACCGGACTCGCTCCCGGGATACGCAGTATTTT. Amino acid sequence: CASSYRTRSRDTQYF.

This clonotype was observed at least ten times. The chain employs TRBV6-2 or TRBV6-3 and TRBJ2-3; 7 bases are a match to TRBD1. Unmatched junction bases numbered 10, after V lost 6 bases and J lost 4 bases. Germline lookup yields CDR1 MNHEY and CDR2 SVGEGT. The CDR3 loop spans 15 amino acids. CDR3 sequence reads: CASSPGQAEADTQYF. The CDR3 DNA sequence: TGTGCCAGCAGCCCCGGACAGGCCGAGGCAGATACGCAGTATTTT.

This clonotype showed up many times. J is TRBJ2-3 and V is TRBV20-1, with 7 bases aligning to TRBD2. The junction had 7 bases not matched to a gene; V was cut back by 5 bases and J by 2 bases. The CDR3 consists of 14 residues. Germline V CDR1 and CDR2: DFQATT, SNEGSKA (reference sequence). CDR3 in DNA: TGCAGTGCTCCTAGGGGAGGGATCACAGATACGCAGTATTTT. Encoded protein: CSAPRGGITDTQYF.

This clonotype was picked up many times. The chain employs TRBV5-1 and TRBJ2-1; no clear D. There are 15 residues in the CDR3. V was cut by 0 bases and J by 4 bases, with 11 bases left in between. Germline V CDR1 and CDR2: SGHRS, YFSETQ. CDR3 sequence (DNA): TGCGCCAGCAGCTTGGGGCACTACGCTTACAATGAGCAGTTCTTC. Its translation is CASSLGHYAYNEQFF.

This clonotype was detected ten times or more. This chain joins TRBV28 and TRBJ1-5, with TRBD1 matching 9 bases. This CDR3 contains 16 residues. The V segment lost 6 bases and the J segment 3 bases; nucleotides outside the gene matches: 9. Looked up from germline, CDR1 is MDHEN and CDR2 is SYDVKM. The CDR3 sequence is CASSSRDRALNQPQHF. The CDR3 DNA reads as TGTGCCAGCAGCTCACGGGACAGGGCCCTCAATCAGCCCCAGCATTTT.

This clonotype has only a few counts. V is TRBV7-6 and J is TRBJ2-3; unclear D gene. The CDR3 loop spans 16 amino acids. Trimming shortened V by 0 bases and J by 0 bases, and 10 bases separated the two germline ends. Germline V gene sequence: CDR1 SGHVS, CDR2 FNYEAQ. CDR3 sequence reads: CASSLAGNPSTDTQYF. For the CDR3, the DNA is TGTGCCAGCAGCTTAGCGGGCAACCCTAGCACAGATACGCAGTATTTT.

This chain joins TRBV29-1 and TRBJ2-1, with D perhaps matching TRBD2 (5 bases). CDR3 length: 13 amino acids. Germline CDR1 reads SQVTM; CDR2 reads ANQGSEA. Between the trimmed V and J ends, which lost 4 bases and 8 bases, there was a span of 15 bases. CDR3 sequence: CSVVAIGKDEQFF. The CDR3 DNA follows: TGCAGCGTTGTAGCGATCGGTAAGGATGAGCAGTTCTTC.

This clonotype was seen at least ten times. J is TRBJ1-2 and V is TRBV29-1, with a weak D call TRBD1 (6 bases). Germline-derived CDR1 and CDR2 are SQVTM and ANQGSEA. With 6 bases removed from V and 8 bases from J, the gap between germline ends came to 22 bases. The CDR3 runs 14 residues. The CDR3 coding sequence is TGCAGCGTGGGCCGGACAGAGTCGATCGGGGGCTACACCTTC. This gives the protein CSVGRTESIGGYTF.

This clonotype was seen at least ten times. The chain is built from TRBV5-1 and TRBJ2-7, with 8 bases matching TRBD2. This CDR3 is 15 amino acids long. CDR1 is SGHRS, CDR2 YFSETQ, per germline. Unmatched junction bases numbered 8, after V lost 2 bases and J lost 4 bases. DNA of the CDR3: TGCGCCAGCAGCTTAAATAGCGGGAACGGTTACGAGCAGTACTTC. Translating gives CASSLNSGNGYEQYF.

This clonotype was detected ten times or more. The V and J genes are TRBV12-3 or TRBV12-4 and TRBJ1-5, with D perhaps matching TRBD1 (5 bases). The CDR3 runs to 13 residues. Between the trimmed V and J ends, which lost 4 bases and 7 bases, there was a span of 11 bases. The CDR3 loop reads CASSWGEAQPQHF. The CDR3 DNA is TGTGCCAGCAGTTGGGGCGAGGCACAGCCCCAGCATTTT.

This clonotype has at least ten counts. Here the CDR3 reads CSATIRDRGEQPQHF. DNA for the CDR3: TGCAGTGCTACTATTAGGGACAGAGGAGAACAGCCCCAGCATTTT. This sequence joins TRBV20-1 and TRBJ1-5; 7 bases line up with TRBD1. Germline CDR1 is DFQATT and CDR2 is SNEGSKA (reference sequence). Trimming removed 4 bases from V and 7 bases from J; junction bases left unmatched: 13. The CDR3 consists of 15 residues.

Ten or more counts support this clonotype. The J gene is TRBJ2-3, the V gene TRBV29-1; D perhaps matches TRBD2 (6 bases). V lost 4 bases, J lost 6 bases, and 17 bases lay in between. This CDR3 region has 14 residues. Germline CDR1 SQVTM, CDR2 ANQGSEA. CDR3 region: CSVAIAVAADTQYF. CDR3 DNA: TGCAGCGTTGCAATAGCGGTTGCTGCGGATACGCAGTATTTT.

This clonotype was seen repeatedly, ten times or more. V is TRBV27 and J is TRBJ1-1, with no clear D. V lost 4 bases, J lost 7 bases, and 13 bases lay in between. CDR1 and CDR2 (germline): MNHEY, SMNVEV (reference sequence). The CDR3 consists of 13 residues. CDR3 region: CASSSRVAVEAFF. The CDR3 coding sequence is TGTGCCAGCAGTTCGAGAGTGGCGGTTGAAGCTTTCTTT.

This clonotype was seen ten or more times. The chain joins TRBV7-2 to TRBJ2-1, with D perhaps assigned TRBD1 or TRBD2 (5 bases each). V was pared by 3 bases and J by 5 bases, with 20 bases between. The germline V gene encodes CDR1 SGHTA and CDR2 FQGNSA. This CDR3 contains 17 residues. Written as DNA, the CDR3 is TGTGCCAGCAGCTTTAATCCCTACAGGATCGGGAACAATGAGCAGTTCTTC. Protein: CASSFNPYRIGNNEQFF.

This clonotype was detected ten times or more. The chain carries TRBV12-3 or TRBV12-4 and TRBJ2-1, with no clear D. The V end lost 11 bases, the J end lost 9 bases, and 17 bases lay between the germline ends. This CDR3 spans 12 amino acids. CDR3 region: CAQRTRFGEQFF. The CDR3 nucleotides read TGTGCCCAGAGAACCCGATTCGGTGAGCAGTTCTTC.

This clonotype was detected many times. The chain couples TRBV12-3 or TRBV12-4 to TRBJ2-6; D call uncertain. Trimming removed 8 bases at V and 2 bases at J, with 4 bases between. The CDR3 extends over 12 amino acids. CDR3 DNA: TGTGCCAGCTCCGCTGGGGCCAACGTCCTGACTTTC. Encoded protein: CASSAGANVLTF.

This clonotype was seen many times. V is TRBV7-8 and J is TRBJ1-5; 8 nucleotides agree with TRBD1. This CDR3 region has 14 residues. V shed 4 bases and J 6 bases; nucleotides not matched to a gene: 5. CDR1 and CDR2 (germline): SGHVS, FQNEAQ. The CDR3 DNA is TGTGCCAGCAGCTCAGGGGGCTGGGGTCAGCCCCAGCATTTT. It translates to CASSSGGWGQPQHF.

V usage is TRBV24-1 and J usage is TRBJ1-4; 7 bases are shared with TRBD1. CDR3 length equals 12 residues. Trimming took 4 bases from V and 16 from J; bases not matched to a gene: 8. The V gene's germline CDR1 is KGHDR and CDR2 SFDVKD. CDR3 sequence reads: CATSDTGQEQFF. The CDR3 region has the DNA TGTGCCACCAGTGACACTGGACAGGAACAGTTTTTT.

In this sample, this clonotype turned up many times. The CDR3 DNA is TGTGCCAGCACCCAGGGACTAGGGAATACCGGGGAGCTGTTTTTT. Protein sequence: CASTQGLGNTGELFF. J is TRBJ2-2 and V is TRBV2; 8 nucleotides agree with TRBD2. There are 15 residues in the CDR3. The junction had 9 bases not matched to a gene; V was cut back by 7 bases and J by 5 bases. CDR1 and CDR2 (germline): SNHLY, FYNNEI.

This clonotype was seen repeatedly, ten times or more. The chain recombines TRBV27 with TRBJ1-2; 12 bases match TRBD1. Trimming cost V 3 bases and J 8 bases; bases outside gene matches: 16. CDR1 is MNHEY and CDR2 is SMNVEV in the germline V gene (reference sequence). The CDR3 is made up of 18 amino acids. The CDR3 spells CASSLSPTPGQGAKGYTF. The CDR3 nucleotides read TGTGCCAGCAGTTTGTCTCCCACTCCGGGACAGGGGGCGAAGGGCTACACCTTC.

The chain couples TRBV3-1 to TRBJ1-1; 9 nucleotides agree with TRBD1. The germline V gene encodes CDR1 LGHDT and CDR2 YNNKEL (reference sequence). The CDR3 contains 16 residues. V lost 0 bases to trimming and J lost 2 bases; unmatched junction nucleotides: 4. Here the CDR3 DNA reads TGTGCCAGCAGCCAAGATCTGGGACAGGGCAACACTGAAGCTTTCTTT. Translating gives CASSQDLGQGNTEAFF. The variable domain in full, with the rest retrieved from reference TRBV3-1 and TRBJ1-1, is DTAVSQTPKYLVTQMGNDKSIKCEQNLGHDTMYWYKQDSKKFLKIMFSYNNKELIINETVPNRFSPKSPDKAHLNLHINSLELGDSAVYFCASSQDLGQGNTEAFFGQGTRLTVV.

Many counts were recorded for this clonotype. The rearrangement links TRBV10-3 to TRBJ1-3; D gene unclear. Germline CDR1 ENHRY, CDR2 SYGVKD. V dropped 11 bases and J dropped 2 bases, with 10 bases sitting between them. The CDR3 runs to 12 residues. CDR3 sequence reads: CASTGPGNTIYF. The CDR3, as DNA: TGTGCCTCAACCGGTCCTGGAAACACCATATATTTT.

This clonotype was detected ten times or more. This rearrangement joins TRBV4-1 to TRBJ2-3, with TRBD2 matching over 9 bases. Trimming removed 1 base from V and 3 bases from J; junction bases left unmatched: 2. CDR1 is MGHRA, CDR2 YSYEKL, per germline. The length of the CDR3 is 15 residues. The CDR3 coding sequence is TGCGCCAGCAGCCAAGCGGGACTAGCTACAGATACGCAGTATTTT. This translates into CASSQAGLATDTQYF.

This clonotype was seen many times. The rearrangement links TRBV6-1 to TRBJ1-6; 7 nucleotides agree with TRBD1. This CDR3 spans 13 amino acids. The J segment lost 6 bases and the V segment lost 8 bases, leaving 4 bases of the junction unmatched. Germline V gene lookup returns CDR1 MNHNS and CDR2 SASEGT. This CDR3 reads CASQTGVNSPLHF. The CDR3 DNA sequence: TGTGCCAGCCAAACAGGGGTTAATTCACCCCTCCACTTT.

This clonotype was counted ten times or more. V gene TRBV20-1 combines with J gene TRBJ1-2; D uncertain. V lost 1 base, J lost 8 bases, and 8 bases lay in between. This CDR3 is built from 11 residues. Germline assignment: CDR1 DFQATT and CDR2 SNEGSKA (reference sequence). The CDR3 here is CSARGNDGYTF. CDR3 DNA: TGCAGTGCTAGAGGGAACGACGGCTACACCTTC.

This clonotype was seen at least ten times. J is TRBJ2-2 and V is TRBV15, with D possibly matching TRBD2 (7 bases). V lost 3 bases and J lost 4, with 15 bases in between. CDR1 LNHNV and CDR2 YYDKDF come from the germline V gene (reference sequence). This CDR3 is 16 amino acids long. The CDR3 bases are TGTGCCACCAGCAGCCCTAGCGGAGGGGGCACCGGGGAGCTGTTTTTT. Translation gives CATSSPSGGGTGELFF.

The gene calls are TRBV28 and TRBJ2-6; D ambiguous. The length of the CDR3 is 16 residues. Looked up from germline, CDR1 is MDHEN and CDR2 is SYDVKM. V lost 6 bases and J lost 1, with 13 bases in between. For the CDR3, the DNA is TGTGCCAGCAGCCCCCCCCAGGATTCTGGGGCCAACGTCCTGACTTTC. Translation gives CASSPPQDSGANVLTF.

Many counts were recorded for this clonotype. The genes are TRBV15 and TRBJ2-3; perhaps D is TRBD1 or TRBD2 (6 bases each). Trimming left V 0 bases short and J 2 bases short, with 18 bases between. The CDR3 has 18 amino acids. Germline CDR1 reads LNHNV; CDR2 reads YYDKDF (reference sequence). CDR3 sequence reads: CATSRDRGLAINTDTQYF. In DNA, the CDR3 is TGTGCCACCAGCAGAGATCGGGGGCTAGCGATAAACACAGATACGCAGTATTTT.

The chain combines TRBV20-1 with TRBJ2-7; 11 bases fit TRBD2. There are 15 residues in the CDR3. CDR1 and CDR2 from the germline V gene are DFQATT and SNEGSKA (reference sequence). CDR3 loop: CSANPPLGLAEWQYF. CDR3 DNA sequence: TGCAGCGCCAATCCGCCTTTGGGACTAGCGGAATGGCAGTACTTC.

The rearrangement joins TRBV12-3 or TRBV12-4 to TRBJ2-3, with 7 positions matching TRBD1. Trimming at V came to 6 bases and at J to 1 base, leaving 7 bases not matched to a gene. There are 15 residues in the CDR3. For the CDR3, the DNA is TGTGCCAGCAGCATCGACAGGGTAGGCACAGATACGCAGTATTTT. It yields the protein CASSIDRVGTDTQYF.